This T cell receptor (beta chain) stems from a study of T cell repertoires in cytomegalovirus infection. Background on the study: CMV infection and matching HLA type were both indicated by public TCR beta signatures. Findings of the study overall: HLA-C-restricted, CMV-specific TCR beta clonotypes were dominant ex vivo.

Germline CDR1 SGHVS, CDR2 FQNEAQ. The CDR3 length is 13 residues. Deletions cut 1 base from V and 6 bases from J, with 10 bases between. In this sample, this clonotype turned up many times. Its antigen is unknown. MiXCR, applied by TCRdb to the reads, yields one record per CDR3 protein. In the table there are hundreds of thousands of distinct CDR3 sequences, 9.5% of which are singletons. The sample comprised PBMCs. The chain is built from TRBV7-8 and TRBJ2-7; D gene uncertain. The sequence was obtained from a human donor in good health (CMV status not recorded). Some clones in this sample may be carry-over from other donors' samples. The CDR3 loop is CASSLVRPSEQYF. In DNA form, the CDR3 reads TGTGCCAGCAGCTTAGTTCGGCCCAGCGAGCAGTACTTC.